The present T cell receptor (beta chain) was sequenced within a study of blood T cell repertoires in COVID-19. The germline CDR1 and CDR2 sequences are SGHTA and FQGNSA. CDR3 length equals 13 residues. V was shortened by 3 bases and J by 6 bases, with 8 bases between the two germline ends. TCRdb's copy holds only in-frame clones and misses some; the assay was immunoSEQ multiplex PCR. This repertoire shows about 280,000 clones, 90% found once; its top ten account for about 1.5%. The source of this sequence is a woman between 18 and 29 years old with acute COVID-19. The chain recombines TRBV7-2 with TRBJ1-4; possibly TRBD1 for D (5 bases). The specimen sequenced was PBMCs or T cells enriched from blood (not recorded which). DNA of the CDR3: TGTGCCAGCAGCTTTTTAGGGGATGAAAAACTGTTTTTT. It is translated as CASSFLGDEKLFF.